What follows are 3 T cell receptor beta chains derived from one specimen sequenced in a study of OX40 agonist ivuxolimab in advanced cancers. Measured with immunoSEQ multiplex PCR; TCRdb has only the in-frame clones, and not every one. The table lists about 84,000 clones, around four fifths of them singletons. This specimen consisted of CD4+ or CD8+ T cells sorted from blood, obtained in a trial of the OX40 agonist ivuxolimab. The origin of the receptors is an adult with an advanced solid tumor such as melanoma, head and neck, liver or kidney cancer.

This clone was counted only a few times. This chain links TRBV7-2 with TRBJ2-1; TRBD1 agrees at 7 bases. After removal of 3 bases from V and 1 base from J, the junction contained 3 bases not matched to a gene. CDR3 size: 15 residues. The germline CDR1 and CDR2 sequences are SGHTA and FQGNSA. The chain's CDR3 is CASSFGTASYNEQFF. The CDR3 DNA is TGTGCCAGCAGCTTTGGGACAGCATCCTACAATGAGCAGTTCTTC.

This sequence joins TRBV5-1 and TRBJ2-3; 7 bases agree with TRBD1. V gave up 5 bases and J gave up 0 bases; unmatched junction bases: 6. Germline V CDR1 and CDR2: SGHRS, YFSETQ. The CDR3 is 15 residues long. The chain's CDR3 is CASRTTGESTDTQYF. DNA of the CDR3: TGCGCCAGCAGGACTACAGGGGAAAGCACAGATACGCAGTATTTT.

This clone was detected only a few times. V gene TRBV30 combines with J gene TRBJ1-2; no clear D gene. Germline V lookup: CDR1 GTSNPN, CDR2 SVGIG (reference sequence). The germline V and J ends were trimmed by 3 bases and 4 bases, with 12 bases remaining between them. This CDR3 is built from 13 residues. CDR3 region: CAWSATSLYGYTF. The DNA of the CDR3 is TGTGCCTGGAGCGCGACTTCTCTCTATGGCTACACCTTC.